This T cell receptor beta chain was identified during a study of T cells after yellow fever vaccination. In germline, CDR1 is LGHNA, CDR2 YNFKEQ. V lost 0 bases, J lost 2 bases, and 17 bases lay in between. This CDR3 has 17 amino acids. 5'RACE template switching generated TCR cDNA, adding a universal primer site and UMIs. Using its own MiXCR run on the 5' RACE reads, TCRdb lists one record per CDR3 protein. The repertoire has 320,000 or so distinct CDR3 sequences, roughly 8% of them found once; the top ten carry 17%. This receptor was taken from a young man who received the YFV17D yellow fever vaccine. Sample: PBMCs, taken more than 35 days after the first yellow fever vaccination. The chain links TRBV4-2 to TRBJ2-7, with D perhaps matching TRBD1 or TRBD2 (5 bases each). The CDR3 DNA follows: TGTGCCAGCAGCCAAGAGACTGGGGGAGCCAGACCCTACGAGCAGTACTTC. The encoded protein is CASSQETGGARPYEQYF.